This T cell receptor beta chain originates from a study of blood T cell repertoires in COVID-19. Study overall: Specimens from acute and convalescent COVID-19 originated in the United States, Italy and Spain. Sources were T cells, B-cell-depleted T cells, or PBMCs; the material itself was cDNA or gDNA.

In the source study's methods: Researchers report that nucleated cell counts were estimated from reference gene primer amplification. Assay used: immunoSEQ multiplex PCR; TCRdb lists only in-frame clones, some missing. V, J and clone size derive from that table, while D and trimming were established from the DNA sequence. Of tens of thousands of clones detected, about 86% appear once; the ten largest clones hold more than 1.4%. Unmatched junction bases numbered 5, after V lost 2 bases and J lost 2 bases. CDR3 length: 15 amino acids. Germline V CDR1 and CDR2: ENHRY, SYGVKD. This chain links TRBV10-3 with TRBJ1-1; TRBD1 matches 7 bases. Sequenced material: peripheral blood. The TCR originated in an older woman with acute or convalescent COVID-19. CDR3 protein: CAISEGGQPNTEAFF. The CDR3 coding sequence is TGTGCCATCAGTGAGGGGGGACAGCCAAACACTGAAGCTTTCTTT.